The T cell receptor (beta chain) described here comes from a study of blood T cell repertoires in COVID-19. The CDR3 consists of 12 residues. Trimming pared 5 bases from V and 6 bases from J, leaving 10 bases between. Germline lookup yields CDR1 SEHNR and CDR2 FQNEAQ (reference sequence). Sequenced by immunoSEQ multiplex PCR; TCRdb stores in-frame clones only, minus some. The table includes about 16,000 clones, about 90% detected once. V usage is TRBV7-9 and J usage is TRBJ1-1; D is ambiguous. Material for sequencing was peripheral blood. The sequence was collected from a man in his fifties or sixties with active COVID-19. CDR3 protein: CASSQHGAEAFF. In DNA form, the CDR3 reads TGTGCCAGCAGCCAACACGGGGCTGAAGCTTTCTTT.